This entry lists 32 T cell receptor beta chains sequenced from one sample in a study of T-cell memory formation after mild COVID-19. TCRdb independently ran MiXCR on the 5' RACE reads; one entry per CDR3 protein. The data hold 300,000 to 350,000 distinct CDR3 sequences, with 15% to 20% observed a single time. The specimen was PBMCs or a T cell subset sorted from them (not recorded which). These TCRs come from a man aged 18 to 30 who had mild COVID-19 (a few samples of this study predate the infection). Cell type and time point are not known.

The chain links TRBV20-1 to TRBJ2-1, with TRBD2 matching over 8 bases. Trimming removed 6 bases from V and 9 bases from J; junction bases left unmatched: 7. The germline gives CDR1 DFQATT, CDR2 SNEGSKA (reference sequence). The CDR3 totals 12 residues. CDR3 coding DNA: TGCAGTGCCTCGGTGCGGGGGGTTGAGCAGTTCTTC. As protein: CSASVRGVEQFF.

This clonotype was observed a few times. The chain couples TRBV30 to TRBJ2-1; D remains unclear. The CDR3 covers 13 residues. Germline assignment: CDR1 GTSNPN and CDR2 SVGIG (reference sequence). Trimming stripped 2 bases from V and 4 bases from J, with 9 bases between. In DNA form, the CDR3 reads TGTGCCTGGAGTCATACAAATTACAATGAGCAGTTCTTC. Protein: CAWSHTNYNEQFF. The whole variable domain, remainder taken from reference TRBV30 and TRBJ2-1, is SQTIHQWPATLVQPVGSPLSLECTVEGTSNPNLYWYRQAAGRGLQLLFYSVGIGQISSEVPQNLSASRPQDRQFILSSKKLLLSDSGFYLCAWSHTNYNEQFFGPGTRLTVL.

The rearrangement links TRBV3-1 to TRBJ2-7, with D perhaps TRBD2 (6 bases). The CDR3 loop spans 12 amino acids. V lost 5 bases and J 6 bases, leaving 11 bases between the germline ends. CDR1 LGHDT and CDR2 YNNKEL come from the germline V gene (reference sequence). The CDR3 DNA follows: TGTGCCAGCAGCTGGGGAGGATCCGAGCAGTACGTC. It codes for CASSWGGSEQYV.

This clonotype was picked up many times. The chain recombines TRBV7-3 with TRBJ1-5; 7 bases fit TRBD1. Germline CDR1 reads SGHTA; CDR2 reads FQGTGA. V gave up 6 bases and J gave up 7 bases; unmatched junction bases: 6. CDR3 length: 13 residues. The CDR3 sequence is CASSPDRDQPQHF. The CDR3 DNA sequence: TGTGCCAGCAGTCCCGACAGGGACCAGCCCCAGCATTTT.

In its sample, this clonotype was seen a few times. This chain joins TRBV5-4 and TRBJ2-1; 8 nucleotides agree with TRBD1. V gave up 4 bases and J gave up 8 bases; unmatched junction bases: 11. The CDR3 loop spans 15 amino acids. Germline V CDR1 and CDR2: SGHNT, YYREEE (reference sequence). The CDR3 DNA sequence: TGTGCCAGCAGCCCATCCTGGACAGGGCGCGATGAGCAGTTCTTC. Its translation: CASSPSWTGRDEQFF.

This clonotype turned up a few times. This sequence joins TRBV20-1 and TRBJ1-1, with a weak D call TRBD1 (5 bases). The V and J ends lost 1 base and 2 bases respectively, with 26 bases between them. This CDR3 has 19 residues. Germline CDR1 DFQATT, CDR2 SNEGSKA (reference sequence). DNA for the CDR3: TGCAGTGCTAGAGCAAGACTGGGTGTGGGACGCGGAACTAACACTGAAGCTTTCTTT. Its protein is CSARARLGVGRGTNTEAFF.

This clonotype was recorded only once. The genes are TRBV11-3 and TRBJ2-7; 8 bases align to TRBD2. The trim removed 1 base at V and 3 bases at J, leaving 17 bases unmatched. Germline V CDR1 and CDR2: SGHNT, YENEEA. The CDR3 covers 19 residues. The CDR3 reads CASSLAGSAGDLRNYEQYV. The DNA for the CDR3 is TGTGCCAGCAGCTTAGCGGGGTCAGCGGGGGATCTAAGGAACTACGAGCAGTACGTC.

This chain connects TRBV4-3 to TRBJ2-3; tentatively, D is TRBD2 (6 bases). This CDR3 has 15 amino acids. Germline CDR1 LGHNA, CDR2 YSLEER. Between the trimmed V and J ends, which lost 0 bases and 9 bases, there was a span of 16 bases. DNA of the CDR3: TGCGCCAGCAGCCAAGATTCGGTAACAGGAGGGACGCAGTATTTT. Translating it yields CASSQDSVTGGTQYF.

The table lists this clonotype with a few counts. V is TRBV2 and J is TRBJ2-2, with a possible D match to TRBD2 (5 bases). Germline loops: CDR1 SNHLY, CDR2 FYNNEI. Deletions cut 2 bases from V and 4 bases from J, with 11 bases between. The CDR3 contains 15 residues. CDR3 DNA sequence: TGTGCCAGCAGTGAACTACCTGAGGGCACCGGGGAGCTGTTTTTT. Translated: CASSELPEGTGELFF.

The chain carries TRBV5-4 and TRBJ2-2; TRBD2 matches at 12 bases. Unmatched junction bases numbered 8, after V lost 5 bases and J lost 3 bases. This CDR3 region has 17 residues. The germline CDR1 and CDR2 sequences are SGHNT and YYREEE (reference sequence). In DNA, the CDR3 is TGTGCCAGCAGGGGAGCTAGCGGGGGGGCTGACACCGGGGAGCTGTTTTTT. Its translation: CASRGASGGADTGELFF.

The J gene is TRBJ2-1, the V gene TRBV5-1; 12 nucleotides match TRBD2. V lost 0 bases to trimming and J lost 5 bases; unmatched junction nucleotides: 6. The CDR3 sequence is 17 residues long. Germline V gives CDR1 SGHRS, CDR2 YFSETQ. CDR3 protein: CASSLADGTSGHNEQFF. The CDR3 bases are TGCGCCAGCAGCTTGGCCGATGGGACTAGCGGGCACAATGAGCAGTTCTTC.

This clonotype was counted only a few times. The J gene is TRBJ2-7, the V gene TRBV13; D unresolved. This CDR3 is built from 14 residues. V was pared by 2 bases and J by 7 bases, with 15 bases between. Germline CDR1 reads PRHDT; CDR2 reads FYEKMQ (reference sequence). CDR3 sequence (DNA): TGTGCCAGCAGCTTATTTAGCCGGACCCCGGAGCAGTACTTC. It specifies CASSLFSRTPEQYF.

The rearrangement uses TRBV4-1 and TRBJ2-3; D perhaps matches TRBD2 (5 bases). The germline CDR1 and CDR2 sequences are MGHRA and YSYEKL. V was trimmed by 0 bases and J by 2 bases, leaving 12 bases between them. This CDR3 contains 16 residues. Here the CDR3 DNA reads TGCGCCAGCAGCCAAGAAGGGAGCCCTAACACAGATACGCAGTATTTT. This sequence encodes CASSQEGSPNTDTQYF.

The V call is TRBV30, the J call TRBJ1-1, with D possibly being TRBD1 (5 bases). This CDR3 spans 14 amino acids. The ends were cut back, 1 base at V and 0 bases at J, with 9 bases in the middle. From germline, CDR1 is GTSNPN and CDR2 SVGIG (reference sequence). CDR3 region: CAWSAGLLNTEAFF. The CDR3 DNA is TGTGCCTGGAGTGCGGGACTCTTGAACACTGAAGCTTTCTTT.

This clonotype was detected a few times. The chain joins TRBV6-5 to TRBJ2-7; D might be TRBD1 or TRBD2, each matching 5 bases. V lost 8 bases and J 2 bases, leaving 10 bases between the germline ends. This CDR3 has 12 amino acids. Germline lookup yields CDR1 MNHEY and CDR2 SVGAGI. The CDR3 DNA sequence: TGTGCCAGCGGGGACGGACCCTACGAGCAGTACGTC. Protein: CASGDGPYEQYV.

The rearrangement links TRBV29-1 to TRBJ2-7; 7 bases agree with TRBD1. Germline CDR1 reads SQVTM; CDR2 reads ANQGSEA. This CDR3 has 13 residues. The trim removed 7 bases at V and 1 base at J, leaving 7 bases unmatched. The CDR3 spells CSARTGQSYEQYF. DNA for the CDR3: TGCAGCGCTCGGACAGGACAGTCCTACGAGCAGTACTTC.

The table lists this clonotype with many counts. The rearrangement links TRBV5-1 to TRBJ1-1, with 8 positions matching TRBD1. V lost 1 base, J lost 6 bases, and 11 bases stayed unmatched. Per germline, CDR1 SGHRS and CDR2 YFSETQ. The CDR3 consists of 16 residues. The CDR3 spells CASSLSVTQGAPEAFF. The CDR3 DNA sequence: TGCGCCAGCAGCTTGTCAGTCACGCAGGGGGCCCCTGAAGCTTTCTTT.

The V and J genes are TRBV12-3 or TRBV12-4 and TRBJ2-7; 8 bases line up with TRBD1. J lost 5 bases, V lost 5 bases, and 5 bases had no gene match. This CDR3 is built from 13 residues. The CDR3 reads CASSPGGVDEQYV. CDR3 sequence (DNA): TGTGCCAGCAGTCCAGGGGGCGTCGACGAGCAGTACGTC.

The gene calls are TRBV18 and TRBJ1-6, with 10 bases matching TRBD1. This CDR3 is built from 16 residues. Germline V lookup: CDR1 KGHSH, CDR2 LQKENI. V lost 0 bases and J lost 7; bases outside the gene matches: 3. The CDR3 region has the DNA TGTGCCAGCTCACCACCGCAGGGACAGGGGAATTCACCCCTCCACTTT. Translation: CASSPPQGQGNSPLHF.

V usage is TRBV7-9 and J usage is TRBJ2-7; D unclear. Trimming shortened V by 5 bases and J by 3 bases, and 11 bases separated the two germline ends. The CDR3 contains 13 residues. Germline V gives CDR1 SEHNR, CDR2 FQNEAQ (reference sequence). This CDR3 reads CASSQDQDYEQYF. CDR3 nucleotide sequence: TGTGCCAGCAGCCAGGATCAGGACTACGAGCAGTACTTC.

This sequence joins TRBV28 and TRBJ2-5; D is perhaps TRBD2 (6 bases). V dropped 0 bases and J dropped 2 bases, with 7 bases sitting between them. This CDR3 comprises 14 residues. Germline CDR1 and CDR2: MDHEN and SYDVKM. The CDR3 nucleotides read TGTGCCAGCAGTTTATGGCGGGGACAAGAGACCCAGTACTTC. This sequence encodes CASSLWRGQETQYF.

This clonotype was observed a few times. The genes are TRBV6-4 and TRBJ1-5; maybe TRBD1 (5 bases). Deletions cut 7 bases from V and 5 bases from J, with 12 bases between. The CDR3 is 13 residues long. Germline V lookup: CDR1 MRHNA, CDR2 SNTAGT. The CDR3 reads CASNWTPYQPQHF. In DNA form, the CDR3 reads TGTGCCAGCAATTGGACACCCTATCAGCCCCAGCATTTT.

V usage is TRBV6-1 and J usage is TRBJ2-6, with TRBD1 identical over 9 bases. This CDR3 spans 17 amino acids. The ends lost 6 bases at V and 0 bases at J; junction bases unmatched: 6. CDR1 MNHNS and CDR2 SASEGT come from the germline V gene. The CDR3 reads CASSPGTGISGANVLTF. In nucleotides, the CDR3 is TGTGCCAGCAGCCCCGGGACAGGGATCTCTGGGGCCAACGTCCTGACTTTC.

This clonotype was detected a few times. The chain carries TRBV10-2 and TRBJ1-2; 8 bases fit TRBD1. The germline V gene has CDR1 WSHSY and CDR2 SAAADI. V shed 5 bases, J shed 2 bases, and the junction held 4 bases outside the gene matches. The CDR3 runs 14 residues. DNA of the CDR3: TGCGCCAGCAGTCAACAGGGGGTAAACTATGGCTACACCTTC. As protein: CASSQQGVNYGYTF.

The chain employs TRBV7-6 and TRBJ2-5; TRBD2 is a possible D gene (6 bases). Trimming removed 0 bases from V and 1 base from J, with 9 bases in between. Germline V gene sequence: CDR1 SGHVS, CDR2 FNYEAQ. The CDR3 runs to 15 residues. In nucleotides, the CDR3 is TGTGCCAGCAGCTTAGCGAAACTAGCCCAAGAGACCCAGTACTTC. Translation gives CASSLAKLAQETQYF. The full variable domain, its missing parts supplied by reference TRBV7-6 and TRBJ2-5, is GAGVSQSPRYKVTKRGQDVALRCDPISGHVSLYWYRQALGQGPEFLTYFNYEAQQDKSGLPNDRFSAERPEGSISTLTIQRTEQRDSAMYRCASSLAKLAQETQYFGPGTRLLVL.

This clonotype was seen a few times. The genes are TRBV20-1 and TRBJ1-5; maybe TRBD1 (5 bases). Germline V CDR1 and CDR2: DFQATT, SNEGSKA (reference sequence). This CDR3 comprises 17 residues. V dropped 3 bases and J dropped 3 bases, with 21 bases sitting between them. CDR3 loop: CSASGDRDGSFNQPQHF. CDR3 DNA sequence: TGCAGTGCTAGCGGAGATAGGGACGGCAGCTTCAATCAGCCCCAGCATTTT.

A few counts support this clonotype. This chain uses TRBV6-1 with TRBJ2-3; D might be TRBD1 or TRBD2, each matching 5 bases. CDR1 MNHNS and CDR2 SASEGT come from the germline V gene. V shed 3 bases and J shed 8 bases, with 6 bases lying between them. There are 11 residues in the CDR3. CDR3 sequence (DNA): TGTGCCAGCAGTGAGGGGGTTACGCAGTATTTT. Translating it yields CASSEGVTQYF.

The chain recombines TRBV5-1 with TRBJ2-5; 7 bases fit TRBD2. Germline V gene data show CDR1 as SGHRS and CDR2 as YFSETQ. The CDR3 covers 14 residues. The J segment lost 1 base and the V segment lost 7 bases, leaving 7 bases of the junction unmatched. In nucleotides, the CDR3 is TGCGCCAGCGGGAGGAGCGGGACCCAAGAGACCCAGTACTTC. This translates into CASGRSGTQETQYF.

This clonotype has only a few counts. The CDR3 region is CASRAGTSGGPPQYF. CDR3 coding DNA: TGTGCCAGCAGAGCCGGGACTAGCGGGGGTCCTCCCCAGTACTTC. V usage is TRBV12-3 or TRBV12-4 and J usage is TRBJ2-5; TRBD2 agrees at 14 bases. The J segment lost 9 bases and the V segment lost 6 bases, leaving 9 bases of the junction unmatched. CDR3 length: 15 residues.

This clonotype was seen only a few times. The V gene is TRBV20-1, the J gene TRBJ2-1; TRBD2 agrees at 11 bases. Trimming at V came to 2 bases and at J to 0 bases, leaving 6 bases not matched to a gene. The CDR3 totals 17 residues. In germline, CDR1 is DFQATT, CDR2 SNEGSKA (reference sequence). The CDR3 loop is CSARLAGGPSSYNEQFF. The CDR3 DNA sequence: TGCAGTGCTAGACTAGCGGGGGGCCCGAGCTCCTACAATGAGCAGTTCTTC.

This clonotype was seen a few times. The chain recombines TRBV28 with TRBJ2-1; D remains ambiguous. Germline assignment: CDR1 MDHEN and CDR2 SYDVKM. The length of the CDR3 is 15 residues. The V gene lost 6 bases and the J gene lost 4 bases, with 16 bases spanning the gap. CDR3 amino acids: CASSALWTTYNEQFF. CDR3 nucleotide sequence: TGTGCCAGCAGCGCCCTTTGGACCACATACAATGAGCAGTTCTTC. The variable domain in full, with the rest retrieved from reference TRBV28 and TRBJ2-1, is DVKVTQSSRYLVKRTGEKVFLECVQDMDHENMFWYRQDPGLGLRLIYFSYDVKMKEKGDIPEGYSVSREKKERFSLILESASTNQTSMYLCASSALWTTYNEQFFGPGTRLTVL.

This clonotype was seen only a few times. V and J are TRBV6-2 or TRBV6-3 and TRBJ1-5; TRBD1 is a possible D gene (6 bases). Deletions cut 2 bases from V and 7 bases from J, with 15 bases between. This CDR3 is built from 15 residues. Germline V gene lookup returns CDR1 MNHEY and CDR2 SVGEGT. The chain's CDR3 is CASSYVGGTTQPQHF. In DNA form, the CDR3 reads TGTGCCAGCAGTTACGTTGGGGGGACAACGCAGCCCCAGCATTTT.